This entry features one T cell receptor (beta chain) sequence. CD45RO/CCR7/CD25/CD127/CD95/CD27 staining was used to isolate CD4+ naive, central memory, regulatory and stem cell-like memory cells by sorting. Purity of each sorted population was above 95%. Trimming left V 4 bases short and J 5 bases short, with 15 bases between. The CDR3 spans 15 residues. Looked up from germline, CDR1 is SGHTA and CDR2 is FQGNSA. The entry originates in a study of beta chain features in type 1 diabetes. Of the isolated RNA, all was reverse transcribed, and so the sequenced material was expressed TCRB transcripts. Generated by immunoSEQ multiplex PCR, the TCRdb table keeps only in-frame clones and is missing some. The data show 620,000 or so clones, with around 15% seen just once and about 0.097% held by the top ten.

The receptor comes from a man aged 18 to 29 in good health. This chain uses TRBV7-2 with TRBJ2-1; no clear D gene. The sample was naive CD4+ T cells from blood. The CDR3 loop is CASSYLRAVNNEQFF. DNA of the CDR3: TGTGCCAGCAGCTATCTTAGAGCCGTTAACAATGAGCAGTTCTTC.